The rows below give T cell receptor beta chains drawn from one sample of a study of shared clonotypes between healthy human individuals. Clones were sequenced by immunoSEQ multiplex PCR, and TCRdb holds only the in-frame ones, with some missing. The sample contains around 2,000,000 clones, 90% to 95% of which appear only once. Sequenced input: naive CD4+ T cells sorted from blood. The receptors here all came from a man younger than 30 in good health. The CDR3 runs from the conserved cysteine through the conserved F or W. Each record gives: CDR3 protein, CDR3 DNA, D gene, V gene, clone size, J gene. The D gene is left open where the match is weak. Rows give clone size only sometimes, using once, few, many, or a class for an expanded clone.

CASSSPGDGYTF	TGTGCCAGCAGTTCTCCAGGGGATGGCTACACCTTC	.	TRBV6-5	.	TRBJ1-2
CASSLWGTPRQNTEAFF	TGTGCCAGCAGCCTCTGGGGGACTCCGCGGCAGAACACTGAAGCTTTCTTT	.	TRBV7-2	.	TRBJ1-1
CASSLAASGGYNEQFF	TGCGCCAGCAGCTTGGCGGCTAGCGGGGGCTACAATGAGCAGTTCTTC	TRBD2	TRBV5-1	.	TRBJ2-1
CASSVEGQGLYGYTF	TGTGCCAGCAGCGTAGAGGGACAAGGCCTCTATGGCTACACCTTC	.	TRBV9	.	TRBJ1-2
CASSPLAEPIYEQYF	TGTGCCAGCAGCCCACTAGCGGAGCCTATCTACGAGCAGTACTTC	TRBD2	TRBV7-6	.	TRBJ2-7
CASGRDGIKQYF	TGTGCCAGCGGGCGGGACGGGATCAAGCAGTACTTC	.	TRBV6-5	.	TRBJ2-7
CASSYIAGAFYEQYF	TGTGCCAGCAGTTACATAGCGGGAGCATTCTACGAGCAGTACTTC	TRBD2	TRBV6-5	.	TRBJ2-7
CASSSRTSGRSDTQYF	TGTGCCAGCAGCTCGCGGACTAGCGGGAGGTCGGATACGCAGTATTTT	TRBD2	TRBV7-2	.	TRBJ2-3
CASNRRDRSTEAFF	TGTGCCAGCAATCGCCGGGACAGGAGCACTGAAGCTTTCTTT	TRBD1	TRBV2	.	TRBJ1-1
CASRLAGTSGRNEQFF	TGTGCCAGCAGGCTAGCGGGGACTAGCGGGAGAAATGAGCAGTTCTTC	TRBD2	TRBV7-2	.	TRBJ2-1
CASNTGGAPQETQYF	TGTGCCAGCAATACAGGGGGCGCGCCCCAAGAGACCCAGTACTTC	TRBD1	TRBV6-6	.	TRBJ2-5
CASSIDGEKLFF	TGTGCCAGCAGCATCGACGGTGAAAAACTGTTTTTT	.	TRBV5-6	.	TRBJ1-4
CASSEAGGGANQPQHF	TGTGCCAGCAGTGAAGCCGGCGGGGGGGCGAACCAGCCCCAGCATTTT	.	TRBV6-1	.	TRBJ1-5
CASSVEQGGSYEQYF	TGTGCCAGCAGTGTCGAACAGGGGGGCTCCTACGAGCAGTACTTC	TRBD1	TRBV2	.	TRBJ2-7
CATYSYEQYF	TGTGCCACCTACTCCTACGAGCAGTACTTC	.	TRBV6-1	.	TRBJ2-7
CASSLLTSQGEQFF	TGCGCCAGCAGCTTGTTAACTAGTCAAGGTGAGCAGTTCTTC	.	TRBV5-1	.	TRBJ2-1
CASSVQTNTEAFF	TGTGCCAGCAGTGTACAGACGAACACTGAAGCTTTCTTT	.	TRBV2	.	TRBJ1-1
CASSKETSGPPDTQYF	TGTGCCAGCAGCAAAGAAACTAGCGGTCCCCCAGATACGCAGTATTTT	.	TRBV21-1	.	TRBJ2-3
CASSLPSGQGGHGYTF	TGTGCCAGCAGCTTACCTTCCGGACAGGGCGGGCATGGCTACACCTTC	TRBD1	TRBV7-9	few	TRBJ1-2
CASSVGNQPQHF	TGTGCCAGCAGTGTTGGGAATCAGCCCCAGCATTTT	.	TRBV25-1	.	TRBJ1-5
CASSGATGARREKNTEAFF	TGTGCCAGCAGTGGAGCAACGGGGGCGCGGAGGGAAAAGAACACTGAAGCTTTCTTT	.	TRBV6-1	.	TRBJ1-1
CASSVLAGVGEQYF	TGTGCCAGCAGCGTACTAGCGGGAGTTGGAGAGCAGTACTTC	TRBD2	TRBV9	.	TRBJ2-7
CASSFPGDNEQFF	TGTGCCAGCAGCTTTCCCGGGGACAATGAGCAGTTCTTC	.	TRBV7-8	.	TRBJ2-1
CASSVVSERVAYEQYF	TGTGCCAGCAGCGTAGTTAGTGAGCGGGTCGCCTACGAGCAGTACTTC	.	TRBV9	.	TRBJ2-7
CASKEGIGEKLFF	TGCGCCAGCAAAGAGGGAATCGGTGAAAAACTGTTTTTT	.	TRBV5-1	.	TRBJ1-4
CASSSDNQPQHF	TGTGCCAGCAGCTCGGACAATCAGCCCCAGCATTTT	.	TRBV5-6	.	TRBJ1-5
CASSPLAEDREQYF	TGTGCCAGCAGCCCCCTAGCGGAGGACCGAGAGCAGTACTTC	TRBD2	TRBV5-4	.	TRBJ2-7
CASSIALEGRGTQYF	TGTGCCAGTAGTATTGCTCTCGAGGGTCGGGGGACCCAGTACTTC	.	TRBV19	.	TRBJ2-5
CASSLTGTRVGELFF	TGTGCCAGCAGCTTAACCGGGACGAGGGTCGGGGAGCTGTTTTTT	.	TRBV5-4	.	TRBJ2-2
CASSPTGQGKGYTF	TGTGCCAGCAGCCCTACGGGACAGGGGAAAGGCTACACCTTC	TRBD1	TRBV28	.	TRBJ1-2
CASSPGRESYEQYF	TGTGCCAGCTCACCCGGACGGGAATCCTACGAGCAGTACTTC	.	TRBV18	.	TRBJ2-7
CAWARGGHIQYF	TGTGCCTGGGCCAGGGGAGGGCACATTCAGTACTTC	.	TRBV30	.	TRBJ2-4
CASSYPSQETQYF	TGTGCCAGCAGTTACCCAAGCCAAGAGACCCAGTACTTC	.	TRBV7-8	.	TRBJ2-5
CASSEDTVYEQYF	TGTGCCAGCAGTGAAGACACAGTCTACGAGCAGTACTTC	.	TRBV6-1	.	TRBJ2-7
CASSQGMGNQPQHF	TGTGCCAGCAGTCAGGGGATGGGCAATCAGCCCCAGCATTTT	.	TRBV6-5	.	TRBJ1-5
CASQWGLGGNTIYF	TGTGCCAGCCAATGGGGGCTGGGCGGAAACACCATATATTTT	.	TRBV21-1	.	TRBJ1-3
CAWGQDYGYTF	TGTGCCTGGGGACAGGACTATGGCTACACCTTC	TRBD1	TRBV30	.	TRBJ1-2
CASSLPPGLAGEGGELFF	TGCGCCAGCAGCCTCCCCCCCGGACTAGCGGGAGAAGGGGGGGAGCTGTTTTTT	TRBD2	TRBV5-1	.	TRBJ2-2
CGSAASTGRDTEAFF	TGTGGTTCGGCAGCCTCGACAGGGAGAGACACTGAAGCTTTCTTT	TRBD1	TRBV19	.	TRBJ1-1
CASSLLVLAFF	TGTGCCAGCAGCCTCTTGGTTCTAGCTTTCTTT	.	TRBV11-2	.	TRBJ1-1
CASSLGPGANEQFF	TGTGCCAGCAGCTTGGGACCCGGGGCCAATGAGCAGTTCTTC	.	TRBV7-3	.	TRBJ2-1
CASSSQGGNSPLHF	TGTGCCAGTAGTTCTCAGGGGGGGAATTCACCCCTCCACTTT	TRBD1	TRBV19	.	TRBJ1-6
CASSTSDASNTGNTIYF	TGTGCCAGCAGTACCTCGGACGCCTCCAATACTGGAAACACCATATATTTT	.	TRBV28	.	TRBJ1-3
CASSLRTGGSYEQYF	TGTGCCAGCAGTTTAAGGACAGGGGGATCCTACGAGCAGTACTTC	TRBD1	TRBV6-5	.	TRBJ2-7
CASSLTLAGGFWYQETQYF	TGTGCCAGCAGTTTAACCCTAGCGGGGGGATTTTGGTACCAAGAGACCCAGTACTTC	TRBD2	TRBV28	.	TRBJ2-5
CAWRRRGEGQPQHF	TGTGCCTGGAGGAGGAGGGGAGAAGGCCAGCCCCAGCATTTT	.	TRBV30	.	TRBJ1-5
CASRLGQMNTEAFF	TGCGCCAGCCGCCTGGGGCAGATGAACACTGAAGCTTTCTTT	.	TRBV4-1	.	TRBJ1-1
CASSSQGTANTGELFF	TGTGCCAGCTCATCACAGGGTACCGCGAACACCGGGGAGCTGTTTTTT	.	TRBV18	.	TRBJ2-2
CASSSASGTVSYGYTF	TGTGCCAGCAGTTCCGCTTCCGGGACGGTGAGCTATGGCTACACCTTC	.	TRBV28	.	TRBJ1-2
CASSSRTASYEQYF	TGCGCCAGCAGCTCCCGTACAGCATCCTACGAGCAGTACTTC	.	TRBV5-1	.	TRBJ2-7